This TCR beta chain was recovered during a study of cytomegalovirus exposure and HLA in healthy donors. Primers included in the PCR were 60 Vbeta and 13 Jbeta primers. The method was immunoSEQ multiplex PCR; TCRdb's version includes in-frame clones alone and lacks a portion of them. The top ten clones hold over 1% of a sample with roughly 200,000 clones, 80% to 90% of them seen once. In the case of this clone: Its antigen is unknown.

The V segment lost 7 bases and the J segment 9 bases; nucleotides outside the gene matches: 5. CDR1 and CDR2 from the germline V gene are SQVTM and ANQGSEA. The CDR3 sequence is 11 residues long. Notes on the study in general: The authors later found HLA-associated TCR beta chains more clonally expanded than equally common others. Reports state that TCR beta sequences accurately predicted most subjects' HLA-A and HLA-B alleles.

Sequencing used PBMCs. The V and J genes are TRBV29-1 and TRBJ2-2; 7 positions match TRBD1. The receptor was derived from a man aged 25 to 40 in good health and CMV-seronegative. CDR3 in amino acids: CSGVQGWELFF. The CDR3 DNA is TGCAGCGGCGTACAGGGGTGGGAGCTGTTTTTT.